The table lists the clone carrying this T cell receptor beta chain with a few counts. The entry originates in a study of CD8 T cells in ankylosing spondylitis. Each CDR3 protein is one row after TCRdb ran MiXCR on the 5' RACE reads. The sample lists approximately 340,000 distinct CDR3 sequences; under 15% were seen once. V lost 2 bases to trimming and J lost 2 bases; unmatched junction nucleotides: 11. CDR3 length: 18 residues. Germline V CDR1 and CDR2: SGHAT, FQNNGV. The rearrangement links TRBV11-2 to TRBJ2-3; 9 bases fit TRBD2. Sequencing was performed on blood, either unsorted or a sorted T cell fraction (not recorded which). The sequence was obtained from a male donor with ankylosing spondylitis or in good health (not recorded which). The CDR3 loop reads CASSLNPAGGSITDTQYF. As DNA, the CDR3 is TGTGCCAGCAGCTTAAATCCAGCGGGGGGATCCATCACAGATACGCAGTATTTT.